This paragraph covers one T cell receptor (beta chain) sequence. As processed by the authors: Using reference gene primer amplification, nucleated cell counts were estimated. Data came from immunoSEQ multiplex PCR; TCRdb stores just in-frame clones and leaves some out. The DNA gave D and trimming, while V, J and clone size come from that table. The table shows about 150,000 clones, with 84% occurring only once. This sample was taken from a study of blood T cell repertoires in COVID-19. Study background: PBMCs, B-cell-depleted T cells, or T cells were the source of the cDNA or gDNA that made up the material.

Germline-derived CDR1 and CDR2 are LGHNA and YSLEER. V was trimmed by 1 base and J by 0 bases, leaving 11 bases between them. This CDR3 contains 16 residues. The chain uses TRBV4-3 and TRBJ2-3, with a weak D call TRBD1 (6 bases). The sample was peripheral blood. The origin of this receptor is a woman in her forties or fifties in a cohort sampled during active or convalescent COVID-19. In DNA, the CDR3 is TGCGCCAGCAGCCAAGGGACAGCCACTAGCACAGATACGCAGTATTTT. Translation: CASSQGTATSTDTQYF.